This T cell receptor beta chain appears in the sequencing data of a study of PD-1 blockade in mismatch repair-deficient tumors. Study summary: All were previously treated, progressing patients with about 11 mismatch repair-deficient cancer types. Broader study findings: Tumor-resident clones, often absent from pretreatment blood, expanded after pembrolizumab and then contracted.

Method: immunoSEQ multiplex PCR; TCRdb's copy keeps in-frame clones and lacks some. The sample holds some 100,000 clones, over 65% seen once. The V and J ends lost 4 bases and 0 bases respectively, with 9 bases between them. Germline loops: CDR1 SGHAT, CDR2 FQNNGV. The CDR3 covers 15 residues. For this clone: The antigen remains undetermined.

PCR or immunohistochemistry showed mismatch repair deficiency in every enrolled patient. The sequence was collected from an adult with mismatch repair-deficient cancer. The chain recombines TRBV11-2 with TRBJ2-2; D remains unclear. The sequences come from peripheral blood, collected roughly 36 weeks after starting pembrolizumab. This chain's CDR3 is CASSSGLANTGELFF. The CDR3 nucleotides read TGTGCCAGCAGCTCCGGGCTAGCGAACACCGGGGAGCTGTTTTTT.